A single T cell receptor (beta chain) is shown here with its context. Its antigen is unknown. Reading the germline V gene gives CDR1 SGHDN and CDR2 FVKESK. The CDR3 sequence holds 17 residues, the cysteine and phenylalanine included. The protein alone is recorded here. The sequencing machine was an Illumina HiSeq 2000. 5'RACE template switching, by which a universal primer site and unique molecular identifiers were added, was used to make TCR beta cDNA libraries. cDNA synthesis was primed from the TCR beta constant segment, followed by two successive PCR amplification steps. In the paper's pipeline: MIGEC was used to demultiplex reads and group the reads by UMI, and MiTCR was used to assemble and quantify clonotypes. Only TCR cDNA sequences supported by at least two reads were kept to exclude erroneous sequences. Downstream repertoire analysis used the tcR package, and clonotypes were matched across fractions by CDR3 nucleotide sequence plus V segment. VDJmatch was used to annotate antigen specificity against VDJdb, with one amino acid substitution in CDR3 allowed. TCRdb reprocessed the reads, reporting each CDR3 protein sequence once and no DNA. The V and J calls come from TCRdb's annotation, not from the publication. Per the sample table, the count is roughly 450,000 distinct CDR3 sequences. The ten largest make up 1.4% to 1.5% of the sample.

This sample was taken from a study of T cells expressing NK-cell markers (dated by TCRdb to 2018 to 2020). General notes on the study: About 8 donors provided sorted CD3+CD56+NKG2C+, CD3+CD56+NKG2C- and CD3+CD56-NKG2C+ T-cell subsets, whose TCR beta-chain repertoires were profiled. Among the eight sequenced donors, seven were HCMV-seropositive and one was HCMV-seronegative. The eight sequenced donors were randomly selected healthy volunteers, three men and five women. Illumina HiSeq 2000/2500, MiSeq or NextSeq was used to sequence libraries as 2 x 150 bp reads. Here is what the overall study found, with its caveats: In over five donors, the dominant CD3+CD56+NKG2C+ clonotypes were among the top 10 CD8+ clonotypes and accounted for roughly 1.0-8% of CD8+ T cells. Those dominant clonotypes were again the most abundant among CD3+CD56-NKG2C+ cells in a handful of donors, at about 25-65%. Whether the expanded NKG2C-expressing T cell clones were specific for HCMV antigens remained unclear.

HCMV serostatus was determined by detecting HCMV-specific IgG in serum with a commercial ELISA kit. Ficoll density gradient centrifugation was used to isolate peripheral blood mononuclear cells from blood. The TCR comes from a woman in her forties or fifties in good health. Donor details come from another sample of the same person, matched by shared clones. This receptor chain uses TRBV14 and TRBJ2-1; TCRdb indicates TRBD2, and absent DNA this call remains unverified. The sequencing sample was made of blood T cells: a sorted CD56 or NKG2C T cell subset, CD4+ or CD8+ T cells, or bulk PBMC T cells (not recorded which). The CDR3 reads CASSQDDRLAGTNEQFF.